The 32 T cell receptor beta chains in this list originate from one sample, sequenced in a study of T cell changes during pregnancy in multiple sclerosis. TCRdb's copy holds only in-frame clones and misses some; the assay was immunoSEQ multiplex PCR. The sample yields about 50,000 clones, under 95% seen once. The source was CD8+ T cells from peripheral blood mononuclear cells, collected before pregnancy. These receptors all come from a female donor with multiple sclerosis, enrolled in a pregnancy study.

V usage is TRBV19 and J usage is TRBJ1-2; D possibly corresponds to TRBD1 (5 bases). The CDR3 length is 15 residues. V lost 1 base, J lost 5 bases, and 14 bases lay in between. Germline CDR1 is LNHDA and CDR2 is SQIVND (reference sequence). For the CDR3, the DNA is TGTGCCAGTAGTATAGCGGCGGGGACGGTGTATGGCTACACCTTC. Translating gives CASSIAAGTVYGYTF.

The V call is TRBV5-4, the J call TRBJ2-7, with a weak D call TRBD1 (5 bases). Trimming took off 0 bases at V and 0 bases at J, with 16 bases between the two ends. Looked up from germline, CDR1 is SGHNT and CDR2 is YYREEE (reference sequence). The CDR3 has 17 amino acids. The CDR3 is CASSLAVPRQPSYEQYF. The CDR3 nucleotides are TGTGCCAGCAGCTTGGCCGTCCCGCGACAGCCCTCCTACGAGCAGTACTTC.

The CDR3, as DNA: TGTGCCAGTGCAGCAGGTTCCAACTATGGCTACACCTTC. Protein sequence: CASAAGSNYGYTF. The chain is built from TRBV19 and TRBJ1-2; unclear D gene. Germline V gene data show CDR1 as LNHDA and CDR2 as SQIVND (reference sequence). V lost 8 bases and J lost 2, with 12 bases in between. The CDR3 runs to 13 residues.

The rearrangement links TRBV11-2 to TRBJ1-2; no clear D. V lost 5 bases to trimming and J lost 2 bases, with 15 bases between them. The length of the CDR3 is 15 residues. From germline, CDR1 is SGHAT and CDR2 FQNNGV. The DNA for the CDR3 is TGTGCCAGCAGCCCTCACTTGGGCGTGAACTATGGCTACACCTTC. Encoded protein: CASSPHLGVNYGYTF.

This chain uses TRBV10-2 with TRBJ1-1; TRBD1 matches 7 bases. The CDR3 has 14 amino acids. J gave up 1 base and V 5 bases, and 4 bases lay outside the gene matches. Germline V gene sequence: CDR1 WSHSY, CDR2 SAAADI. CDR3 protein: CASSSTGRNTEAFF. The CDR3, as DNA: TGCGCCAGCAGTTCGACAGGGCGGAACACTGAAGCTTTCTTT.

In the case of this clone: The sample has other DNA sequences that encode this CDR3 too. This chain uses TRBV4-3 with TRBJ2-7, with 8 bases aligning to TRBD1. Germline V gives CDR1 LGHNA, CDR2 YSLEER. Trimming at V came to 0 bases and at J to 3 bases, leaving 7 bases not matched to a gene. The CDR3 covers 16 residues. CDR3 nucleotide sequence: TGCGCCAGCAGCCAAGATCCAGGACAGGGACGCTACGAGCAGTACTTC. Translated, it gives CASSQDPGQGRYEQYF.

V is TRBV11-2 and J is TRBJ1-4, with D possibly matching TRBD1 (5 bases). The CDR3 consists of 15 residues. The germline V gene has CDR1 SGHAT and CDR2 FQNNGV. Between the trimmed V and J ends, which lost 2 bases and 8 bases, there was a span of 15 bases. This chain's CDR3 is CASSLTGREAEKLFF. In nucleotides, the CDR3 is TGTGCCAGCAGCTTAACCGGCAGGGAGGCGGAAAAACTGTTTTTT. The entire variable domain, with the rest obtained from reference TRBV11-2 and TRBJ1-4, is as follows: EAGVAQSPRYKIIEKRQSVAFWCNPISGHATLYWYQQILGQGPKLLIQFQNNGVVDDSQLPKDRFSAERLKGVDSTLKIQPAKLEDSAVYLCASSLTGREAEKLFFGSGTQLSVL.

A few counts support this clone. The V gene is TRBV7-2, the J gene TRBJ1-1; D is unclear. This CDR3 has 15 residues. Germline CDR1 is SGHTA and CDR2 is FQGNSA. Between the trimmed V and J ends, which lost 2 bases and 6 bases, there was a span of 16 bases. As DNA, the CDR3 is TGTGCCAGCAGCTTAAGTGGCGGAGCTAACGCTGAAGCTTTCTTT. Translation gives CASSLSGGANAEAFF. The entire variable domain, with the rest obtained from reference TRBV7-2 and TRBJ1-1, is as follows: GAGVSQSPSNKVTEKGKDVELRCDPISGHTALYWYRQSLGQGLEFLIYFQGNSAPDKSGLPSDRFSAERTGGSVSTLTIQRTQQEDSAVYLCASSLSGGANAEAFFGQGTRLTVV.

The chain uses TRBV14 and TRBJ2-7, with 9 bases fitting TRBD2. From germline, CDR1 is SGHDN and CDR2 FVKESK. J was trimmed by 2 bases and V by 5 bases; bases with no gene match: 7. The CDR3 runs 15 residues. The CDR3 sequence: CASSIGLAFTYEQYF. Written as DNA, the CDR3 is TGTGCCAGCAGCATCGGACTAGCGTTCACCTACGAGCAGTACTTC.

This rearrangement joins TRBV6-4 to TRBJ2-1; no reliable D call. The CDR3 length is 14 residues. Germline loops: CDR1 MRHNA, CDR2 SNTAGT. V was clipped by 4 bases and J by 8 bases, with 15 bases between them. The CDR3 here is CASSGLPGADEQFF. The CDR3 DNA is TGTGCCAGCAGTGGACTGCCCGGCGCAGATGAGCAGTTCTTC.

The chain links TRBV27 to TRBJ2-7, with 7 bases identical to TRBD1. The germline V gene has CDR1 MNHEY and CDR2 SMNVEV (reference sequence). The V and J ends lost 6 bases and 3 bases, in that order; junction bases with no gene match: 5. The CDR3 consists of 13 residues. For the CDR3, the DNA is TGTGCCAGCAGCTTCGGGACAGACTACGAGCAGTACTTC. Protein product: CASSFGTDYEQYF.

CDR3 DNA: TGTGCCAGCAGCTTAGACGGGAACAATGAAAAACTGTTTTTT. This encodes CASSLDGNNEKLFF. The rearrangement joins TRBV7-9 to TRBJ1-4; D remains unclear. Germline V gene data show CDR1 as SEHNR and CDR2 as FQNEAQ (reference sequence). This CDR3 is 14 amino acids long. The ends were cut back, 1 base at V and 5 bases at J, with 8 bases in the middle. The full variable domain, in which reference TRBV7-9 and TRBJ1-4 provide the parts outside the CDR3, is DTGVSQNPRHKITKRGQNVTFRCDPISEHNRLYWYRQTLGQGPEFLTYFQNEAQLEKSRLLSDRFSAERPKGSFSTLEIQRTEQGDSAMYLCASSLDGNNEKLFFGSGTQLSVL.

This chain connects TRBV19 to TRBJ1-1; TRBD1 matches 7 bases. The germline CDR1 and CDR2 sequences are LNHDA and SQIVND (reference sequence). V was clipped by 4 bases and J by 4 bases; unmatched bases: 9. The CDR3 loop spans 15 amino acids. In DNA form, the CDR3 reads TGTGCCAGTAGTACCCAGACAGGGATGGGCACTGAAGCTTTCTTT. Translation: CASSTQTGMGTEAFF. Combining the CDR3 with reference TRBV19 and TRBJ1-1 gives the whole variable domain DGGITQSPKYLFRKEGQNVTLSCEQNLNHDAMYWYRQDPGQGLRLIYYSQIVNDFQKGDIAEGYSVSREKKESFPLTVTSAQKNPTAFYLCASSTQTGMGTEAFFGQGTRLTVV.

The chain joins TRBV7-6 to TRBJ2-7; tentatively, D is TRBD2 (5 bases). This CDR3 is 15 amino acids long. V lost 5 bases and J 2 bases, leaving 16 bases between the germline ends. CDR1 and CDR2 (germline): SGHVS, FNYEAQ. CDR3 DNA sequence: TGTGCCAGCAGCCCCTTAAGGTCCGGGACCTACGAGCAGTACTTC. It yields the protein CASSPLRSGTYEQYF.

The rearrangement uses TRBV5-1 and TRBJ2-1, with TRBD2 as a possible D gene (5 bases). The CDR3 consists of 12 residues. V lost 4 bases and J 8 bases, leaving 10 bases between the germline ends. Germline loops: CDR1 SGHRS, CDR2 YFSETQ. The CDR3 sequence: CASSPNSDEQFF. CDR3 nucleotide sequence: TGCGCCAGCAGCCCTAATAGCGATGAGCAGTTCTTC.

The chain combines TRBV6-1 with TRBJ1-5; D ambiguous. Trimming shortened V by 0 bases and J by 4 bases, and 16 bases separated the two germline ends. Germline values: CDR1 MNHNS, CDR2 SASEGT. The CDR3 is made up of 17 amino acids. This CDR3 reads CASSEAHPTRGNQPQHF. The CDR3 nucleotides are TGTGCCAGCAGTGAAGCTCATCCGACCAGAGGAAATCAGCCCCAGCATTTT.

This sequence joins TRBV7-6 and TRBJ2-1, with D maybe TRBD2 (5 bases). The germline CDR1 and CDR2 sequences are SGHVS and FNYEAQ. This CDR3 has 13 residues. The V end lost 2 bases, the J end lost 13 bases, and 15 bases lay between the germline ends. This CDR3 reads CASSLITSTIQFF. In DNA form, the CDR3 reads TGTGCCAGCAGCTTAATAACTTCGACTATCCAGTTCTTC.

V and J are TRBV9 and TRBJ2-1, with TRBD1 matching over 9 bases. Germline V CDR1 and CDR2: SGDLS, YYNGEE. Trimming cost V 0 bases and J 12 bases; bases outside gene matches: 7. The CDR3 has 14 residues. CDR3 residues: CASSVGTGVGVQFF. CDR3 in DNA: TGTGCCAGCAGCGTAGGGACAGGGGTGGGGGTGCAGTTCTTC.

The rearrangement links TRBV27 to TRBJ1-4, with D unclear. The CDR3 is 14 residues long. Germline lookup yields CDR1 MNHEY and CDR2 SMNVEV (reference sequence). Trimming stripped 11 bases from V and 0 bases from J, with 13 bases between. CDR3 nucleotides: TGTGCCCATCCAACCCGAGCAACTAATGAAAAACTGTTTTTT. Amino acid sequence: CAHPTRATNEKLFF.

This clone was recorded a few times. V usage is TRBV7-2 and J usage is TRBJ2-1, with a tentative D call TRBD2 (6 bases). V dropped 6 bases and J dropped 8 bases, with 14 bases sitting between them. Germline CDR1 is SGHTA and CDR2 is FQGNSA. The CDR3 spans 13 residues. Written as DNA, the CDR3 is TGTGCCAGCAGGGAGGGCAATTACTATGAGCAGTTCTTC. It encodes CASREGNYYEQFF.

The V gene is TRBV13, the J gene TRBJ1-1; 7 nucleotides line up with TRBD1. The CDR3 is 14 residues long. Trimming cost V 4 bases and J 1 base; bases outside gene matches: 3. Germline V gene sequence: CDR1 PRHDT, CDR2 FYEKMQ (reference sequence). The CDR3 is CASSSDRPNTEAFF. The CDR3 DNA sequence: TGTGCCAGCAGCTCGGACAGGCCGAACACTGAAGCTTTCTTT.

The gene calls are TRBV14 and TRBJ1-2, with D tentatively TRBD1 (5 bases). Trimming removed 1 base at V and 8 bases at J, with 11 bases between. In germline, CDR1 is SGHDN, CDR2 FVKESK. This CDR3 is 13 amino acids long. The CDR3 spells CASSQVAGGGYTF. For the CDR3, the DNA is TGTGCCAGCAGCCAAGTTGCCGGGGGAGGCTACACCTTC.

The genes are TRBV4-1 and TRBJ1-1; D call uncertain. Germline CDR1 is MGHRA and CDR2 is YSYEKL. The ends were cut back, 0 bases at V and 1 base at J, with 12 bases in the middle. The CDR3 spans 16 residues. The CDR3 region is CASSQDPGLGNTEAFF. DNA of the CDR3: TGCGCCAGCAGCCAAGATCCCGGACTGGGGAACACTGAAGCTTTCTTT.

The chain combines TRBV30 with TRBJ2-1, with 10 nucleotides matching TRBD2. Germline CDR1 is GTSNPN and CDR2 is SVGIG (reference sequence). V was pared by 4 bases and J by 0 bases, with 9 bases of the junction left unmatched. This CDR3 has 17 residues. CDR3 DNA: TGTGCCTGGACTAGCGGGAGACGGGGAAGCTCCTACAATGAGCAGTTCTTC. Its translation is CAWTSGRRGSSYNEQFF.

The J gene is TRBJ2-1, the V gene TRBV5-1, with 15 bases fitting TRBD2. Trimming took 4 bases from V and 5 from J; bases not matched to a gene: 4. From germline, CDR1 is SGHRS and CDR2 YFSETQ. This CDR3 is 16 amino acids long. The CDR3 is CASSRTSGRANNEQFF. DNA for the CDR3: TGCGCCAGCAGCCGGACTAGCGGGAGGGCTAACAATGAGCAGTTCTTC.

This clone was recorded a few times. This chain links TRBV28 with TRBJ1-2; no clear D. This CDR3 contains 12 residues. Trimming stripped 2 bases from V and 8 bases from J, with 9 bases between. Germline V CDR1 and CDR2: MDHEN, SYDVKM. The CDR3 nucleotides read TGTGCCAGCAGTTTAGCCGGGAGAGGCTACACCTTC. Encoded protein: CASSLAGRGYTF.

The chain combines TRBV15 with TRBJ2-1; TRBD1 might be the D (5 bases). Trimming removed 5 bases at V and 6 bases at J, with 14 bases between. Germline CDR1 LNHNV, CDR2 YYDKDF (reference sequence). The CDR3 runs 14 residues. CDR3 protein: CATSPYRDSNEQFF. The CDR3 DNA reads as TGTGCCACCAGCCCCTACCGCGACAGCAATGAGCAGTTCTTC.

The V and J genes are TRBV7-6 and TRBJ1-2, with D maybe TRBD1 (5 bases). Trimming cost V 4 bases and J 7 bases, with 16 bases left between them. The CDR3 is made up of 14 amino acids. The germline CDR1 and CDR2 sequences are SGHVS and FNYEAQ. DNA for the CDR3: TGTGCCAGCAGCTCTCCGGAGGGACCGGCTGGCTACACCTTC. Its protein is CASSSPEGPAGYTF. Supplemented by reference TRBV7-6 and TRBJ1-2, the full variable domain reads GAGVSQSPRYKVTKRGQDVALRCDPISGHVSLYWYRQALGQGPEFLTYFNYEAQQDKSGLPNDRFSAERPEGSISTLTIQRTEQRDSAMYRCASSSPEGPAGYTFGSGTRLTVV.

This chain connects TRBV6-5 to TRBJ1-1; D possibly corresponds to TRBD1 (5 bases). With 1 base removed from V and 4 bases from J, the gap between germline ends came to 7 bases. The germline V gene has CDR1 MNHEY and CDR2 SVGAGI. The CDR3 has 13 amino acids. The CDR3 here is CASSYFRGTEAFF. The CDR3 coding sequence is TGTGCCAGCAGTTACTTTAGGGGCACTGAAGCTTTCTTT.

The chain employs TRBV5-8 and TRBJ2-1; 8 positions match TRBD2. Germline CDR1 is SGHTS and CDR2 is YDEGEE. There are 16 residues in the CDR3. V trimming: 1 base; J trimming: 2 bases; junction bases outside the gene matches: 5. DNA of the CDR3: TGTGCCAGCAGCTTGCTCCTAGCGGGTACCTACAATGAGCAGTTCTTC. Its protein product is CASSLLLAGTYNEQFF. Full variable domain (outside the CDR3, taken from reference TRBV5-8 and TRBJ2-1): EAGVTQSPTHLIKTRGQQATLRCSPISGHTSVYWYQQALGLGLQFLLWYDEGEERNRGNFPPRFSGRQFPNYSSELNVNALELEDSALYLCASSLLLAGTYNEQFFGPGTRLTVL.

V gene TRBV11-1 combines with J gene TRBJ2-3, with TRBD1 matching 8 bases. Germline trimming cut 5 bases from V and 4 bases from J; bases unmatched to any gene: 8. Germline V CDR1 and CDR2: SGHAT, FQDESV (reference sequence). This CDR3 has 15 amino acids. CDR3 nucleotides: TGTGCCAGCAGCGCCGGGACAGGAGAGGCAGATACGCAGTATTTT. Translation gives CASSAGTGEADTQYF.

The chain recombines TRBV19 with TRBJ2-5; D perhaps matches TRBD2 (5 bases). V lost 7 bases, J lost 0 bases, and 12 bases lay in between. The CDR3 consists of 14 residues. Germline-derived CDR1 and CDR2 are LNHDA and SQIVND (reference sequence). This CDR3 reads CASNPNGNQETQYF. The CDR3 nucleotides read TGTGCCAGTAACCCGAACGGGAACCAAGAGACCCAGTACTTC.